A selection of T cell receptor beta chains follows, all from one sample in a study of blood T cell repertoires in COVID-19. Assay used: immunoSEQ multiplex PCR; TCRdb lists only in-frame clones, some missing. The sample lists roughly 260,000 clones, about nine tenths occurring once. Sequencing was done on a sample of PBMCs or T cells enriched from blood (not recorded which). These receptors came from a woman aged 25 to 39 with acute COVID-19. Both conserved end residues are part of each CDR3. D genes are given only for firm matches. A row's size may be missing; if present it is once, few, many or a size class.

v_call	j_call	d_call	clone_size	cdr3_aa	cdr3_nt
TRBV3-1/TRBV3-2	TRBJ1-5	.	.	CASSQTHSNQPQHF	TGTGCCAGCAGCCAAACACATAGCAATCAGCCCCAGCATTTT
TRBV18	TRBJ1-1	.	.	CASSPTIDSQGTEAFF	TGTGCCAGCTCACCAACAATTGACAGCCAGGGGACTGAAGCTTTCTTT
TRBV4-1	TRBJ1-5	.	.	CASSQDWMEGDQPQHF	TGCGCCAGCAGCCAAGATTGGATGGAGGGAGATCAGCCCCAGCATTTT
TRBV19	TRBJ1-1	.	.	CASSGRLGNTEAFF	TGTGCCAGTAGTGGGAGACTGGGGAACACTGAAGCTTTCTTT
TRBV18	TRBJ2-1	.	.	CASSPKQVSDEQFF	TGTGCCAGCTCACCAAAACAGGTCTCGGATGAGCAGTTCTTC
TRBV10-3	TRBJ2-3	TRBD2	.	CAATWAGDSSTDTQYF	TGTGCCGCAACTTGGGCGGGGGATTCTAGCACAGATACGCAGTATTTT
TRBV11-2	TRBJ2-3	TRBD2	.	CASSLSGGTTDTQYF	TGTGCCAGCAGCTTGTCGGGGGGTACCACAGATACGCAGTATTTT
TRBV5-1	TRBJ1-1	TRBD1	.	CASSDRENTEAFF	TGCGCCAGCAGCGACAGGGAGAACACTGAAGCTTTCTTT
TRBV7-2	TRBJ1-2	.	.	CASSPERGGGYGYTF	TGTGCCAGCAGCCCAGAACGGGGGGGAGGCTATGGCTACACCTTC
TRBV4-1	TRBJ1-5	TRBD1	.	CASSQPGQGARQPQHF	TGCGCCAGCAGCCAACCGGGACAGGGAGCTCGACAGCCCCAGCATTTT
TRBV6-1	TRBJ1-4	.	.	CASSESRVGEKLFF	TGTGCCAGCAGTGAGAGCAGGGTTGGGGAAAAACTGTTTTTT
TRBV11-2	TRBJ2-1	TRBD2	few	CASSSRTSGGPLEQFF	TGTGCCAGCAGCTCCCGGACTAGCGGGGGGCCTTTGGAGCAGTTCTTC
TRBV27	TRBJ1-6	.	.	CASSFVASNSPLHF	TGTGCCAGCAGTTTTGTGGCCAGTAATTCACCCCTCCACTTT
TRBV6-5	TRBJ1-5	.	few	CASIGQKQPQHF	TGTGCCAGCATAGGACAGAAACAGCCCCAGCATTTT
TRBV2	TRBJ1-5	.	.	CASSIRGYSNQPQHF	TGTGCCAGCAGTATCCGGGGGTATAGCAATCAGCCCCAGCATTTT
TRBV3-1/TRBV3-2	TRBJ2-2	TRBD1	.	CASSHRDRFYTGELFF	TGTGCCAGCAGCCATAGGGACAGATTCTACACCGGGGAGCTGTTTTTT
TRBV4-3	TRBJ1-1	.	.	CASSQESGVAGVNTEAFF	TGCGCCAGCAGCCAAGAAAGTGGTGTGGCAGGGGTGAACACTGAAGCTTTCTTT